This T cell receptor beta chain was identified in a study of PD-1 blockade in classical Hodgkin lymphoma. The study, taken as a whole, reports: Before treatment, TCR diversity in newly diagnosed patients was reportedly lower than in healthy donors. Compared with baseline, CD4+ but not CD8+ TCR diversity had risen significantly by C4D1. Any patient who commenced nivolumab under 1 year after ASCT was excluded.

Profiling relied on immunoSEQ multiplex PCR, and the TCRdb table lists in-frame clones only, not all of them. Of more than 140,000 clones listed, nearly 80% are singletons. As regards this clone: Its specificity is not known.

The CDR3 length is 15 residues. V lost 5 bases, J lost 3 bases, and 14 bases lay in between. Germline values: CDR1 SGHDT, CDR2 YYEEEE. Patients all relapsed after autologous stem cell transplantation, and there was variation in brentuximab vedotin exposure. The source of this sequence is a human donor with classical Hodgkin lymphoma. The chain has TRBV5-6 and TRBJ1-4; D perhaps matches TRBD1 (5 bases). Material: peripheral blood mononuclear cells (PBMCs), obtained before the second cycle of nivolumab. Here the CDR3 DNA reads TGTGCCAGCAGGCTCCGGGGAGGGGCTAATGAAAAACTGTTTTTT. Its protein product is CASRLRGGANEKLFF.